This passage covers 5 T cell receptor beta chains from one sample sequenced in a study of early T cells in non-severe SARS-CoV-2 infection (dated by TCRdb to the early 2020s). Preparation of the library involved 5' RACE. The data were produced on a NextSeq 500. In-frame beta chains were kept once TCRdb had trimmed the public reads at Q25 with fastp and called clones with MiXCR. Every entry covers one CDR3 protein and lists the most common genes and DNA from its rows. The sample includes about 39,000 distinct CDR3 sequences, with around 5.1% observed a single time. The biggest ten clones account for 3.5% to 4.5% of the sample. The specimen comprised whole blood, sampled at baseline. The receptors were sampled from an adult who was a healthcare worker with PCR-confirmed SARS-CoV-2 infection or an uninfected control (not recorded which).

There are many counts of this clonotype. The chain combines TRBV2 with TRBJ1-1, with TRBD1 matching 9 bases. There are 13 residues in the CDR3. The germline V gene encodes CDR1 SNHLY and CDR2 FYNNEI. V dropped 7 bases and J dropped 6; count of bases not matched to a gene: 6. The CDR3 sequence is CASIRDRVPEAFF. CDR3 nucleotides: TGTGCCAGCATCCGGGACAGGGTCCCTGAAGCTTTCTTT. The variable domain in full, with the rest retrieved from reference TRBV2 and TRBJ1-1, is EPEVTQTPSHQVTQMGQEVILRCVPISNHLYFYWYRQILGQKVEFLVSFYNNEISEKSEIFDDQFSVERPDGSNFTLKIRSTKLEDSAMYFCASIRDRVPEAFFGQGTRLTVV.

On this clonotype: A read error may account for a junction end that differs from germline. This chain connects TRBV7-7 to TRBJ1-1; D remains ambiguous. Per the germline V gene, CDR1 is SSHAT and CDR2 is FNYEAQ (reference sequence). The CDR3 has 13 residues. CDR3 amino acids: CASSLRENTEAFF. In DNA, the CDR3 is TGTGCTAGCAGCTTACGGGAGAACACTGAAGCTTTCTTT.

This clonotype was seen at least ten times. V gene TRBV6-5 combines with J gene TRBJ2-1; tentatively, D is TRBD2 (7 bases). Germline CDR1 MNHEY, CDR2 SVGAGI. The CDR3 spans 15 residues. The ends were cut back, 2 bases at V and 4 bases at J, with 12 bases in the middle. The CDR3 protein is CASSYMRGPYNEQFF. DNA for the CDR3: TGTGCCAGCAGTTACATGCGGGGGCCGTACAATGAGCAGTTCTTC.

This clonotype was observed many times. The chain has TRBV6-1 and TRBJ2-1; the D call may be TRBD1 or TRBD2 (5 bases each). Trimming cost V 2 bases and J 8 bases, with 19 bases left between them. Per the germline V gene, CDR1 is MNHNS and CDR2 is SASEGT. The CDR3 extends over 16 amino acids. The CDR3 sequence: CASSENPGTVRDEQFF. DNA for the CDR3: TGTGCCAGCAGTGAAAATCCGGGGACGGTTCGGGATGAGCAGTTCTTC.

This clonotype was picked up a small number of times. This chain links TRBV6-2 or TRBV6-3 with TRBJ2-1, with D possibly matching TRBD1 (6 bases). The ends were cut back, 4 bases at V and 4 bases at J, with 14 bases in the middle. CDR1 and CDR2 from the germline V gene are MNHEY and SVGEGT. The length of the CDR3 is 15 residues. CDR3 in amino acids: CASSLKTGVYNEQFF. DNA of the CDR3: TGTGCCAGCAGTTTGAAGACAGGTGTGTACAATGAGCAGTTCTTC.